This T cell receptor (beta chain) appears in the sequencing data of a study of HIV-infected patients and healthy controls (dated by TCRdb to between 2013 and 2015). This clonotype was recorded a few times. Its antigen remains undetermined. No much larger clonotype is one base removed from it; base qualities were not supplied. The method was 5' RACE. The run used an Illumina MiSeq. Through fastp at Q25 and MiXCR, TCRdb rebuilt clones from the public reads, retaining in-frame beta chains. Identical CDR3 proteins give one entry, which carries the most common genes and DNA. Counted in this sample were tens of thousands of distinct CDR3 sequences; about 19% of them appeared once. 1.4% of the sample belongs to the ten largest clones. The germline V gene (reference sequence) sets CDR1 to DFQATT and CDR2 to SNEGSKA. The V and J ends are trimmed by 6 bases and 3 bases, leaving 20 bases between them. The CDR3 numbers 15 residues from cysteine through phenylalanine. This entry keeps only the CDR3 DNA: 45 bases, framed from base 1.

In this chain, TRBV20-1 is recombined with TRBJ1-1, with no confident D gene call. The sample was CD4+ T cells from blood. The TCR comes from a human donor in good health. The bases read TGCAGTGCCCACTCTGGGAGACTCCGAGACACTGAAGCTTTCTTT. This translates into CSAHSGRLRDTEAFF.